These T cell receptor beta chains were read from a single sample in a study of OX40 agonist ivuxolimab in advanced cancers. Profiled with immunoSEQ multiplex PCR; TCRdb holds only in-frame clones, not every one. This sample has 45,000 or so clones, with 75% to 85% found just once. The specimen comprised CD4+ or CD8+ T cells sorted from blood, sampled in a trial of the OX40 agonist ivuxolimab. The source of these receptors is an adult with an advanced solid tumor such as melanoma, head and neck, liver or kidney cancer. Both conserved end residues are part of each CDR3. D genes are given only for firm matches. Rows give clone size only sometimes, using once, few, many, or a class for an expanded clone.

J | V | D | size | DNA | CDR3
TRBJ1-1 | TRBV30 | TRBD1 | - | TGTGCCTGGAGAGGGGACAGGGAAGCTGAAGCTTTCTTT | CAWRGDREAEAFF
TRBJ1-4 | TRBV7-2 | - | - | TGTGCCAGCAGCTTAGACAGTAATGAAAAACTGTTTTTT | CASSLDSNEKLFF
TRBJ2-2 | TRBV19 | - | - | TGTGCCAGTAGTATAGATGGGGGGCCAGTGACCGGGGAGCTGTTTTTT | CASSIDGGPVTGELFF
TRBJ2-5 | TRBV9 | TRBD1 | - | TGTGCCAGCAGCGTGGGACAGGGGGGAGAGACCCAGTACTTC | CASSVGQGGETQYF
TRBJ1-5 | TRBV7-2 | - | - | TGTGCCAGCAGCTTAGCGCTTTGGCAGGGGAGCAATCAGCCCCAGCATTTT | CASSLALWQGSNQPQHF
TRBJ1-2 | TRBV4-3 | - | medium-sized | TGCGCCAGCAGCCAAGATCGAAGGACCGACTATGGCTACACCTTC | CASSQDRRTDYGYTF
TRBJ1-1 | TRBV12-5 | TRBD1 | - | TGTGCTAGTGGTTTGGTAAGACAGGGAGAAGGTGTCACTGAAGCTTTCTTT | CASGLVRQGEGVTEAFF
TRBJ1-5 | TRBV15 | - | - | TGTGCCACCAGCAGAGATCCGACAGCTAGCAATCAGCCCCAGCATTTT | CATSRDPTASNQPQHF
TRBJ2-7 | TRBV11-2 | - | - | TGTGCCAGCAGCTTAGATCTTGGGACGGTAACCTACGAGCAGTACTTC | CASSLDLGTVTYEQYF
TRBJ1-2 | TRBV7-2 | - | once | TGTGCCAGCAGGGATACAGGGTCTTCTAACTATGGCTACACCTTC | CASRDTGSSNYGYTF
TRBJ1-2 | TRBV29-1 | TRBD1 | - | TGCAGCGTTGACCAGGGGGGGCGAGGCTACACCTTC | CSVDQGGRGYTF
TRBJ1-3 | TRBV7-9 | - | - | TGTGCCAGCAGCCCGGACGGGTTGAGCTCTGGAAACACCATATATTTT | CASSPDGLSSGNTIYF
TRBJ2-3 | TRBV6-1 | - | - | TGTGCCAGCAGTGAGGCTGCGGTTTATACAGATACGCAGTATTTT | CASSEAAVYTDTQYF
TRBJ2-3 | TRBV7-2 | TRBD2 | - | TGTGCCAGCAGCTTAGCGGGGACTAGCGGGGGGGCAGATACGCAGTATTTT | CASSLAGTSGGADTQYF
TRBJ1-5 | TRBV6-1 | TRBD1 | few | TGTGCCAGCAGTGCCGGACAGGGGGCAGGTCAGCCCCAGCATTTT | CASSAGQGAGQPQHF
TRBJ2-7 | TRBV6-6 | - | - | TGTGCCAGCAGTTACGCCCTCTACGAGCAGTACTTC | CASSYALYEQYF
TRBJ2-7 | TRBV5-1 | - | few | TGCGCCAGCGGAAAAGGGGGGGATTTTAACGAGCAGTACTTC | CASGKGGDFNEQYF
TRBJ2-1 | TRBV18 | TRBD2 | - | TGTGCCAGCTCACTACTAGCGGGGGAGGTAAATGAGCAGTTCTTC | CASSLLAGEVNEQFF
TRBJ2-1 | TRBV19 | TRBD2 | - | TGTGCCAGTAGTATTAGTCTAGCGGGCTACAATGAGCAGTTCTTC | CASSISLAGYNEQFF
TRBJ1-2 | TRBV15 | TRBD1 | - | TGTGCCACCAGGGGGACAGGGGAGGACTATGGCTACACCTTC | CATRGTGEDYGYTF
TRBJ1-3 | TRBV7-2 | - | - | TGTGCCAGCAGTTTCTCCGACACCGCCATATATTTT | CASSFSDTAIYF
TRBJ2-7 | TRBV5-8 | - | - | TGTGCCAGCAGCTCCACAGGGAGCTCCTACGAGCAGTACTTC | CASSSTGSSYEQYF
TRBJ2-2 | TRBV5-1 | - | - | TGCGCCAGCAGGCCCGGGACCGACACCGGGGAGCTGTTTTTT | CASRPGTDTGELFF
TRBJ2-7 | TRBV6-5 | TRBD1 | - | TGTGCCAGCAGTCGCGAGAGACGACAGGGCTACGAGCAGTACTTC | CASSRERRQGYEQYF
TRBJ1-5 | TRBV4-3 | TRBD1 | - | TGCGCCAGCAGCCAAAGACAGGGAGGGGATCAGCCCCAGCATTTT | CASSQRQGGDQPQHF
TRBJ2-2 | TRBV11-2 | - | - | TGTGCCAGCAGCGACCACAGGGTGCCGAACACCGGGGAGCTGTTTTTT | CASSDHRVPNTGELFF
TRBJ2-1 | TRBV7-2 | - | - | TGTGCCAGCAGCTTAGCGCTAAGCGATGAGCAGTTCTTC | CASSLALSDEQFF